This T cell receptor (beta chain) was found in a study of T-cell reconstitution after alpha-beta-depleted transplantation in children. Regarding this clonotype: Its antigen is currently unknown.

Library preparation (for TCRbeta) was performed with unique molecular identifiers. TCRdb redid the calling of the PCR reads with MiXCR, one entry per CDR3 protein. Of approximately 350,000 distinct CDR3 sequences in the sample, 15% to 20% were seen once. Overall study findings and caveats: From surviving recipient T cells and thymic progenitors came the high day-60 TCRbeta diversity observed in some patients. T cells produced anew were the main source of T-cell counts and diversity one year after transplant. Reports say that about two months after transplant, the alpha-beta T cells came out of several hundred graft clones that had expanded.

The CDR3 is 15 amino acids. The V gene's germline CDR1 is LGHNA and CDR2 YNFKEQ. The V gene lost 6 bases and the J gene lost 8 bases, with 19 bases spanning the gap. The chain links TRBV4-2 to TRBJ1-4; D not resolved. The starting material was PBMCs, mostly from graft donor cells, obtained 360 days after TCRalphabeta/CD19-depleted stem cell transplant. The sequence derives from a male patient between 2 and 15 years old who had a stem cell transplant for acute lymphoblastic leukemia, so the T cells may come from the graft donor. In DNA, the CDR3 is TGTGCCAGCAGAGACGGTTGGGGTGCGGGCGAAAAACTGTTTTTT. Encoded protein: CASRDGWGAGEKLFF.